This is a list of T cell receptor beta chains from one sample in a study of shared clonotypes between healthy human individuals. TCRdb's table, derived via immunoSEQ multiplex PCR, lists solely in-frame clones and lacks some. The sample includes hundreds of thousands of clones, 95% of them seen just once. Sequenced material: naive CD8+ T cells sorted from blood. The source is a woman between 25 and 40 years old in good health. Each CDR3 is given with its conserved first and last residue. The order of the fields is CDR3 length, V gene, J gene, CDR3 protein.

cdr3_length: 12
v_call: TRBV28
j_call: TRBJ2-7
cdr3_aa: CASSLIGYEQYF

cdr3_length: 15
v_call: TRBV27
j_call: TRBJ2-7
cdr3_aa: CASSSGTSGRGEQYF

cdr3_length: 15
v_call: TRBV13
j_call: TRBJ2-7
cdr3_aa: CASSLSFGTGDEQYF

cdr3_length: 11
v_call: TRBV7-9
j_call: TRBJ2-3
cdr3_aa: CASSLPDTQYF

cdr3_length: 13
v_call: TRBV10-2
j_call: TRBJ2-2
cdr3_aa: CARKDRNTGELFF

cdr3_length: 16
v_call: TRBV2
j_call: TRBJ2-5
cdr3_aa: CASSGGMIDKQETQYF

cdr3_length: 13
v_call: TRBV4-1
j_call: TRBJ2-7
cdr3_aa: CASRVTGSYEQYF

cdr3_length: 15
v_call: TRBV9
j_call: TRBJ1-2
cdr3_aa: CASSVAGGADYGYTF

cdr3_length: 15
v_call: TRBV7-9
j_call: TRBJ2-2
cdr3_aa: CASSLVRVDTGELFF

cdr3_length: 11
v_call: TRBV20-1
j_call: -
cdr3_aa: CSALPHYEQYF

cdr3_length: 16
v_call: TRBV11-2
j_call: TRBJ2-7
cdr3_aa: CASSTQTSGTNYEQYF

cdr3_length: 14
v_call: TRBV27
j_call: TRBJ2-7
cdr3_aa: CASSYGDSSYEQYF

cdr3_length: 15
v_call: TRBV28
j_call: TRBJ2-3
cdr3_aa: CASSFSSGSTDTQYF

cdr3_length: 13
v_call: TRBV27
j_call: TRBJ1-1
cdr3_aa: CASSYQVNTEAFF

cdr3_length: 15
v_call: TRBV19
j_call: TRBJ1-4
cdr3_aa: CASSPPGGPYGELFF

cdr3_length: 15
v_call: TRBV2
j_call: TRBJ1-2
cdr3_aa: CASKEWGSHNYGYTF

cdr3_length: 18
v_call: TRBV27
j_call: TRBJ1-5
cdr3_aa: CASSLTRPGQVSNQPQHF

cdr3_length: 13
v_call: TRBV6-5
j_call: TRBJ1-1
cdr3_aa: CASSSSLNTEAFF

cdr3_length: 15
v_call: TRBV5-8
j_call: TRBJ2-7
cdr3_aa: CASSLGALQVYEQYF

cdr3_length: 14
v_call: TRBV13
j_call: TRBJ2-7
cdr3_aa: CASSLSNSPHEQYF

cdr3_length: 19
v_call: TRBV2
j_call: TRBJ1-1
cdr3_aa: CASSEAGLPEENLITEAFF

cdr3_length: 14
v_call: TRBV7-6
j_call: TRBJ2-5
cdr3_aa: CASSLGGGSETQYF

cdr3_length: 13
v_call: TRBV6-6
j_call: TRBJ1-1
cdr3_aa: CASSYELGTEAFF

cdr3_length: 13
v_call: TRBV30
j_call: TRBJ1-1
cdr3_aa: CAWDPGGNTEAFF

cdr3_length: 18
v_call: TRBV30
j_call: TRBJ2-2
cdr3_aa: CAWSGKWASGRVTGELFF

cdr3_length: 13
v_call: TRBV27
j_call: TRBJ1-1
cdr3_aa: CASNDETGTEAFF

cdr3_length: 15
v_call: TRBV29-1
j_call: TRBJ2-1
cdr3_aa: CSVPRVGREGPEQFF

cdr3_length: 12
v_call: TRBV19
j_call: TRBJ2-5
cdr3_aa: CASSIVMGLQYF